This T cell receptor (beta chain) is from a study of T cell repertoires in cytomegalovirus infection. Looking at the study overall: Peptides in the study included HLA-C-restricted and HLA-B-restricted CMV epitopes.

MiXCR, run by TCRdb on the reads, gives a single entry per CDR3 protein. The sample includes tens of thousands of distinct CDR3 sequences, about a fifth of them seen just once. Germline CDR1 is SGHTA and CDR2 is FQGNSA. The CDR3 spans 17 residues. Trimming cost V 1 base and J 5 bases, with 20 bases left between them. This clonotype was observed once. The target antigen is unknown. Study results and limitations: Cumulative public TCR beta family frequency identified carriers of CMV plus the relevant HLA. HLA-C-restricted TCR beta clonotypes specific for CMV led the ex vivo response.

V gene TRBV7-2 combines with J gene TRBJ2-5, with D possibly matching TRBD1 (6 bases). The sample was CD8+ T cells from cultured PBMCs, taken from culture after CMV antigen stimulation. The source is a human donor in good health (CMV status not recorded). Some clones in this sample may be carry-over from other donors' samples. In nucleotides, the CDR3 is TGTGCCAGCAGCTTAGTTGCCAGGGTAGATCAGGGGGAGACCCAGTACTTC. This gives the protein CASSLVARVDQGETQYF.